These 17 T cell receptor beta chains were all obtained from the same sample, sequenced in a study of OX40 agonist ivuxolimab in advanced cancers. Sequenced by immunoSEQ multiplex PCR; TCRdb stores in-frame clones only, minus some. The profile shows tens of thousands of clones, more than 85% of them singletons. Sequencing was performed on CD4+ or CD8+ T cells sorted from blood, taken in a trial of the OX40 agonist ivuxolimab. Every receptor here comes from an adult with an advanced solid tumor such as melanoma, head and neck, liver or kidney cancer.

The genes are TRBV5-1 and TRBJ2-1; 9 nucleotides agree with TRBD1. Germline values: CDR1 SGHRS, CDR2 YFSETQ. The CDR3 runs to 14 residues. J was trimmed by 3 bases and V by 5 bases; bases with no gene match: 3. CDR3 sequence: CASRWDRDYNEQFF. In DNA form, the CDR3 reads TGCGCCAGCAGGTGGGACAGGGACTACAATGAGCAGTTCTTC.

The genes are TRBV6-4 and TRBJ2-3, with no clear D. Germline-derived CDR1 and CDR2 are MRHNA and SNTAGT. The CDR3 spans 14 residues. V lost 6 bases to trimming and J lost 0 bases, with 10 bases between them. CDR3: CASRVTPSTDTQYF. For the CDR3, the DNA is TGTGCCAGCAGAGTGACGCCTAGCACAGATACGCAGTATTTT.

A remark on this clone: The sample contains more than one DNA sequence encoding this CDR3. The chain combines TRBV7-2 with TRBJ2-1; 11 nucleotides line up with TRBD2. Losses at the gene ends were 5 bases for V and 7 bases for J; bases not matched to a gene: 4. Germline-derived CDR1 and CDR2 are SGHTA and FQGNSA. The CDR3 is 14 amino acids. The CDR3: CASSLLAGGNEQFF. CDR3 coding DNA: TGTGCCAGCAGCCTCCTAGCGGGAGGAAATGAGCAGTTCTTC.

The chain employs TRBV7-9 and TRBJ2-1; 13 bases match TRBD2. This CDR3 is 16 amino acids long. CDR1 SEHNR and CDR2 FQNEAQ come from the germline V gene (reference sequence). Trimming at V came to 5 bases and at J to 3 bases, leaving 4 bases not matched to a gene. CDR3 DNA: TGTGCCAGCAGCGGGACTAGCGGGGACGGCTACAATGAGCAGTTCTTC. Encoded protein: CASSGTSGDGYNEQFF.

The chain joins TRBV7-3 to TRBJ2-3; maybe TRBD2 (5 bases). The CDR3 runs 14 residues. V was pared by 4 bases and J by 5 bases, with 13 bases between. Germline-derived CDR1 and CDR2 are SGHTA and FQGTGA. Written as DNA, the CDR3 is TGTGCCAGCAGCTCAAGCATCGCGGGAGATACGCAGTATTTT. Translation: CASSSSIAGDTQYF. The whole variable domain, filled in from reference TRBV7-3 and TRBJ2-3, reads GAGVSQTPSNKVTEKGKYVELRCDPISGHTALYWYRQSLGQGPEFLIYFQGTGAADDSGLPNDRFFAVRPEGSVSTLKIQRTERGDSAVYLCASSSSIAGDTQYFGPGTRLTVL.

This chain joins TRBV5-3 and TRBJ1-2; 7 bases agree with TRBD1. TRBV5-3 is reported as an ORF; its role is uncertain. Trimming at V came to 4 bases and at J to 8 bases, leaving 14 bases not matched to a gene. This CDR3 is built from 15 residues. CDR3 sequence: CARSRSTTGYFGYTF. CDR3 DNA sequence: TGTGCCAGAAGCCGCTCTACGACAGGGTATTTCGGCTACACCTTC.

This clone appeared a few times. This chain connects TRBV27 to TRBJ1-5, with 9 bases fitting TRBD1. This CDR3 contains 16 residues. Unmatched junction bases numbered 8, after V lost 2 bases and J lost 6 bases. Germline V gene lookup returns CDR1 MNHEY and CDR2 SMNVEV (reference sequence). In DNA form, the CDR3 reads TGTGCCAGCAGTTTACCATACAGGGGGCGAGGTCAGCCCCAGCATTTT. This codes for CASSLPYRGRGQPQHF.

The genes are TRBV6-5 and TRBJ1-2, with TRBD1 as a possible D gene (5 bases). Germline-derived CDR1 and CDR2 are MNHEY and SVGAGI. Trimming stripped 5 bases from V and 6 bases from J, with 10 bases between. CDR3 length: 12 residues. The CDR3 DNA follows: TGTGCCAGCAGTCTCGGACACGATGGCTACACCTTC. It specifies CASSLGHDGYTF.

A note on this clone: One end of the junction varies from germline; a read error may be responsible. The V and J genes are TRBV7-2 and TRBJ2-7, with a possible D match to TRBD1 (5 bases). CDR1 is SGHTA and CDR2 is FQGNSA in the germline V gene. There are 12 residues in the CDR3. The CDR3 spells CVSSLGLGDQYF. The DNA of the CDR3 is TGTGTCAGCAGCTTAGGGCTAGGGGATCAGTACTTC.

This clone was detected only once. The chain is built from TRBV18 and TRBJ2-7, with 13 nucleotides matching TRBD2. Germline loops: CDR1 KGHSH, CDR2 LQKENI. The CDR3 spans 15 residues. V gave up 5 bases and J gave up 6 bases; unmatched junction bases: 7. The CDR3 is CASSAGTSGNSEQYF. Written as DNA, the CDR3 is TGTGCCAGCTCAGCCGGGACTAGCGGGAATAGCGAGCAGTACTTC.

This chain links TRBV5-1 with TRBJ2-6; D not certain. Germline V gives CDR1 SGHRS, CDR2 YFSETQ. V was clipped by 6 bases and J by 0 bases, with 4 bases between them. CDR3 length: 13 amino acids. The CDR3 region has the DNA TGCGCCAGCACTCTCTCTGGGGCCAACGTCCTGACTTTC. It encodes CASTLSGANVLTF. Using reference TRBV5-1 and TRBJ2-6 for the parts outside the CDR3, the full variable domain is KAGVTQTPRYLIKTRGQQVTLSCSPISGHRSVSWYQQTPGQGLQFLFEYFSETQRNKGNFPGRFSGRQFSNSRSEMNVSTLELGDSALYLCASTLSGANVLTFGAGSRLTVL.

This clone was counted a single time. V is TRBV29-1 and J is TRBJ2-5; D unclear. The CDR3 runs to 13 residues. Per germline, CDR1 SQVTM and CDR2 ANQGSEA. The ends were cut back, 1 base at V and 2 bases at J, with 8 bases in the middle. The CDR3 coding sequence is TGCAGCGTTGAAGTCCCCGTTCAAGAGACCCAGTACTTC. Its protein product is CSVEVPVQETQYF.

This chain connects TRBV11-2 to TRBJ1-3; no clear D. The length of the CDR3 is 15 residues. Trimming stripped 5 bases from V and 0 bases from J, with 11 bases between. Looked up from germline, CDR1 is SGHAT and CDR2 is FQNNGV. The DNA of the CDR3 is TGTGCCAGCAGCATAGCCGGGAGCTCTGGAAACACCATATATTTT. Its protein is CASSIAGSSGNTIYF.

The CDR3 bases are TGTGCCTGGAGTGTACAGGGAGGGGGCGCGTATTACAATGAGCAGTTCTTC. Translating it yields CAWSVQGGGAYYNEQFF. The chain employs TRBV30 and TRBJ2-1; perhaps D is TRBD1 or TRBD2 (7 bases each). Trimming removed 0 bases at V and 4 bases at J, with 19 bases between. The CDR3 is 17 residues long. Germline CDR1 and CDR2: GTSNPN and SVGIG (reference sequence).

The V and J genes are TRBV27 and TRBJ1-5; 8 bases agree with TRBD1. CDR3 length: 16 amino acids. The ends lost 6 bases at V and 4 bases at J; junction bases unmatched: 11. The germline V gene encodes CDR1 MNHEY and CDR2 SMNVEV (reference sequence). For the CDR3, the DNA is TGTGCCAGCAGATTGACAGGGGCGAGCGGAAATCAGCCCCAGCATTTT. Its protein product is CASRLTGASGNQPQHF.

This clone was seen only a few times. CDR3 nucleotide sequence: TGCGCCAGCAGCTTGTCCGGCCTGAGGAACACTGAAGCTTTCTTT. This gives the protein CASSLSGLRNTEAFF. This chain connects TRBV5-1 to TRBJ1-1, with D uncertain. The V end was cut by 1 base, the J end by 1 base, with 11 bases between. The CDR3 has 15 amino acids. Per the germline V gene, CDR1 is SGHRS and CDR2 is YFSETQ.

This chain connects TRBV18 to TRBJ1-1; no clear D gene. CDR3 size: 14 residues. Germline lookup yields CDR1 KGHSH and CDR2 LQKENI. Trimming took off 2 bases at V and 1 base at J, with 8 bases between the two ends. This CDR3 is CASSPGTSNTEAFF. The CDR3 region has the DNA TGTGCCAGCTCACCAGGTACGTCGAACACTGAAGCTTTCTTT.